Following are 16 T cell receptor beta chains from one sample sequenced in a study of T-cell reconstitution after alpha-beta-depleted transplantation in children. Study results and caveats: Newly produced T cells mostly accounted for T-cell counts and diversity one year post-transplant.

Antigens for these TCRs are unknown. As it was prepared, the TCRbeta library received unique molecular identifiers. TCRdb re-called the PCR reads through MiXCR, storing one row per CDR3 protein. Among about 300,000 distinct CDR3 sequences, 6% to 10% were seen once, and the ten largest hold approximately 9.6%. The material sequenced was peripheral blood, taken 360 days after TCRalphabeta/CD19-depleted stem cell transplant. Every receptor here comes from a female patient aged 2 to 10 who had a stem cell transplant for Fanconi anemia, so the T cells may come from the graft donor.

There are a few counts of this clonotype. This chain connects TRBV20-1 to TRBJ2-5; no clear D gene. Germline V CDR1 and CDR2: DFQATT, SNEGSKA (reference sequence). The CDR3 is 15 amino acids. Deletions cut 3 bases from V and 1 base from J, with 15 bases between. The CDR3 protein is CSASLPGQSQETQYF. In DNA form, the CDR3 reads TGCAGTGCTAGTCTTCCCGGGCAGTCCCAAGAGACCCAGTACTTC.

At least ten counts were recorded for this clonotype. J is TRBJ2-1 and V is TRBV6-2 or TRBV6-3; 11 nucleotides align to TRBD2. The CDR3 has 18 amino acids. In germline, CDR1 is MNHEY, CDR2 SVGEGT. The J segment lost 4 bases and the V segment lost 7 bases, leaving 15 bases of the junction unmatched. The CDR3 DNA reads as TGTGCCAGCACCACCCATTTGAGACTAGCGGGGATGTACAATGAGCAGTTCTTC. As protein: CASTTHLRLAGMYNEQFF.

This clonotype came up many times. J is TRBJ2-2 and V is TRBV20-1; a weak D match, TRBD2 (6 bases). The CDR3 extends over 15 amino acids. The V and J ends lost 5 bases and 0 bases respectively, with 13 bases between them. Germline CDR1 is DFQATT and CDR2 is SNEGSKA (reference sequence). The CDR3 nucleotides are TGCAGTGCTTCGGGCGGACTAACGAACACCGGGGAGCTGTTTTTT. It yields the protein CSASGGLTNTGELFF.

This clonotype was found a few times. This chain connects TRBV5-4 to TRBJ2-3; D is tentatively TRBD1 or TRBD2 (5 bases each). Germline V gene data show CDR1 as SGHNT and CDR2 as YYREEE (reference sequence). V was trimmed by 0 bases and J by 6 bases, leaving 14 bases between them. The CDR3 consists of 15 residues. CDR3 in amino acids: CASSLGFEGPDTQYF. The CDR3 nucleotides read TGTGCCAGCAGCTTGGGGTTTGAGGGGCCTGATACGCAGTATTTT.

The chain combines TRBV25-1 with TRBJ2-1, with no clear D. CDR1 is MGHDK, CDR2 SYGVNS, per germline. This CDR3 spans 17 amino acids. V shed 6 bases and J shed 0 bases, with 18 bases lying between them. The CDR3 loop reads CASSPLEAVSSYNEQFF. CDR3 nucleotides: TGTGCCAGCAGCCCTCTCGAGGCGGTAAGCTCCTACAATGAGCAGTTCTTC.

The chain employs TRBV4-2 and TRBJ2-3; possible D gene TRBD2, 5 bases. This CDR3 is 15 amino acids long. Trimming removed 0 bases at V and 6 bases at J, with 13 bases between. Per germline, CDR1 LGHNA and CDR2 YNFKEQ. DNA for the CDR3: TGTGCCAGCAGCCAAGAGGCGGGCCGCCTGGATACGCAGTATTTT. This translates into CASSQEAGRLDTQYF.

CDR3 DNA sequence: TGTGCCAGCAGCCAAGATAAAAACTATGGCTACACCTTC. Protein: CASSQDKNYGYTF. V and J are TRBV3-1 and TRBJ1-2; D not resolved. CDR3 length: 13 amino acids. The V end was cut by 0 bases, the J end by 2 bases, with 4 bases between. Germline loops: CDR1 LGHDT, CDR2 YNNKEL (reference sequence).

There are many counts of this clonotype. The rearrangement uses TRBV25-1 and TRBJ1-2, with D maybe TRBD1 (6 bases). The V end was cut by 5 bases, the J end by 2 bases, with 9 bases between. This CDR3 is 13 amino acids long. The germline V gene encodes CDR1 MGHDK and CDR2 SYGVNS. CDR3 loop: CASSRDRNYGYTF. As DNA, the CDR3 is TGTGCCAGCAGTCGCGACAGGAACTATGGCTACACCTTC.

This clonotype has more than one count but fewer than ten. V is TRBV3-1 and J is TRBJ2-1; D call uncertain. The V end lost 1 base, the J end lost 2 bases, and 6 bases lay between the germline ends. This CDR3 comprises 14 residues. Germline assignment: CDR1 LGHDT and CDR2 YNNKEL (reference sequence). CDR3 nucleotide sequence: TGTGCCAGCAGCCAAGGGTGGGCCTACAATGAGCAGTTCTTC. Translation gives CASSQGWAYNEQFF.

This clonotype was observed at least ten times. V gene TRBV29-1 combines with J gene TRBJ2-1; D is undetermined. Trimming left V 3 bases short and J 2 bases short, with 11 bases between. Germline-derived CDR1 and CDR2 are SQVTM and ANQGSEA. The CDR3 runs 14 residues. The CDR3 DNA sequence: TGCAGCGTTGATGGGTTACAAGCCTACAATGAGCAGTTCTTC. Translated, it gives CSVDGLQAYNEQFF.

V usage is TRBV10-3 and J usage is TRBJ1-4; D uncertain. The CDR3 extends over 13 amino acids. Per the germline V gene, CDR1 is ENHRY and CDR2 is SYGVKD. V was cut by 10 bases and J by 8 bases, with 17 bases left in between. Here the CDR3 reads CATSDGYNEKLFF. The CDR3 region has the DNA TGTGCCACCTCAGACGGATATAACGAAAAACTGTTTTTT.

This clonotype was detected many times. CDR3 nucleotide sequence: TGCGCCAGCAGCCTGGGACAGGACCCCTACAATGAGCAGTTCTTC. Translating it yields CASSLGQDPYNEQFF. This rearrangement joins TRBV5-1 to TRBJ2-1; 8 nucleotides agree with TRBD1. V was pared by 4 bases and J by 2 bases, with 5 bases of the junction left unmatched. Germline CDR1 is SGHRS and CDR2 is YFSETQ. CDR3 length: 15 residues.

V usage is TRBV5-8 and J usage is TRBJ1-2; TRBD1 matches at 8 bases. The CDR3 is 16 amino acids. The V gene's germline CDR1 is SGHTS and CDR2 YDEGEE. V lost 0 bases and J lost 3; bases outside the gene matches: 7. The DNA for the CDR3 is TGTGCCAGCAGCTTGGCTACAGGGGGAAACCACTATGGCTACACCTTC. This codes for CASSLATGGNHYGYTF.

The table lists this clonotype with a few counts. The gene calls are TRBV6-2 or TRBV6-3 and TRBJ2-3; maybe TRBD2 (6 bases). V was shortened by 7 bases and J by 1 base, with 12 bases between the two germline ends. Germline V lookup: CDR1 MNHEY, CDR2 SVGEGT. CDR3 size: 14 residues. In DNA form, the CDR3 reads TGTGCCAGCACCCTCGGGGGTGGCACAGATACGCAGTATTTT. Its translation: CASTLGGGTDTQYF.

This clonotype was seen a few times. The J gene is TRBJ2-5, the V gene TRBV2, with D unclear. Trimming left V 7 bases short and J 5 bases short, with 8 bases between. CDR3 size: 11 residues. The V gene's germline CDR1 is SNHLY and CDR2 FYNNEI. This CDR3 reads CASTIDETQYF. As DNA, the CDR3 is TGTGCCAGCACCATTGATGAGACCCAGTACTTC.

V is TRBV6-4 and J is TRBJ1-2; D ambiguous. Germline V gives CDR1 MRHNA, CDR2 SNTAGT. Trimming cost V 2 bases and J 8 bases, with 12 bases left between them. This CDR3 is built from 13 residues. The CDR3 loop is CASSDPNSEGYTF. Written as DNA, the CDR3 is TGTGCCAGCAGTGACCCCAACTCGGAAGGCTACACCTTC.